These T cell receptor beta chains were read from a single sample in a study of shared clonotypes between healthy human individuals. Profiled with immunoSEQ multiplex PCR; TCRdb holds only in-frame clones, not every one. The table records roughly 2 million clones, 90% to 97% of them present only once. The material sequenced was naive CD4+ T cells sorted from blood. All receptors come from a man younger than 35 in good health. Both conserved end residues are part of each CDR3. The D gene is left open where the match is weak. Expanded clones get a size class; other rows say once, few or many, or leave the size out.

clone_size	d_call	j_call	v_call	cdr3_aa	cdr3_nt
.	.	TRBJ1-1	TRBV4-1	CASSPVRRGSKNTEAFF	TGCGCCAGCAGCCCAGTCCGTCGGGGATCAAAGAACACTGAAGCTTTCTTT
.	.	TRBJ2-1	TRBV18	CASSPSSGSYNEQFF	TGTGCCAGCTCACCATCCAGCGGCTCCTACAATGAGCAGTTCTTC
.	.	TRBJ1-6	TRBV7-2	CASSLGQGALHF	TGTGCCAGCAGCTTAGGTCAAGGGGCCCTCCACTTT
.	TRBD1	TRBJ2-7	TRBV6-1	CASSQGVAYEQYF	TGTGCCAGCAGTCAGGGGGTGGCCTACGAGCAGTACTTC
.	.	TRBJ2-1	TRBV20-1	CSVGGYNEQFF	TGCAGTGTTGGCGGGTACAATGAGCAGTTCTTC
.	.	TRBJ2-5	TRBV18	CASSPMAEETQYF	TGTGCCAGCTCACCAATGGCAGAAGAGACCCAGTACTTC
.	TRBD1	TRBJ2-5	TRBV4-1	CASSAPGTGNQETQYF	TGCGCCAGCAGTGCCCCCGGGACAGGGAACCAAGAGACCCAGTACTTC
.	.	TRBJ1-2	TRBV30	CAWSGGVNYGYTF	TGTGCCTGGAGCGGGGGGGTTAACTATGGCTACACCTTC
once	.	TRBJ1-5	TRBV10-3	CAISVGVGNQPQHF	TGTGCCATCAGTGTCGGGGTGGGCAATCAGCCCCAGCATTTT
.	TRBD1	TRBJ2-6	TRBV5-1	CASGSGGSRYSGANVLTF	TGCGCCTCAGGGTCAGGGGGTTCTAGGTACTCTGGGGCCAACGTCCTGACTTTC